The 20 T cell receptor beta chains below come from one sample, sequenced in a study of STAT5B mutations in CD4+ large granular lymphocyte leukemia. The data were produced by immunoSEQ multiplex PCR, yet TCRdb's version contains in-frame clones alone and is incomplete. The sample carries about 30,000 clones, around three quarters recorded once. The sample was CD4+ T cells from blood buffy coats. Source of these receptors: a human donor in good health.

The chain combines TRBV6-5 with TRBJ1-2; possibly TRBD1 for D (6 bases). Trimming removed 6 bases from V and 9 bases from J, with 14 bases in between. Germline CDR1 reads MNHEY; CDR2 reads SVGAGI. CDR3 size: 12 residues. CDR3 amino acids: CASSRDRLSYTF. The DNA for the CDR3 is TGTGCCAGCAGCCGTGACAGGCTTAGCTACACCTTC.

V and J are TRBV28 and TRBJ2-1; 10 bases map to TRBD2. The CDR3 runs 17 residues. CDR1 and CDR2 (germline): MDHEN, SYDVKM. V shed 6 bases and J 7 bases; nucleotides not matched to a gene: 15. The CDR3 sequence is CASSPTPLAGLRNEQFF. The CDR3 DNA reads as TGTGCCAGCAGCCCTACCCCACTAGCGGGGTTAAGGAATGAGCAGTTCTTC.

The genes are TRBV7-9 and TRBJ2-5; perhaps D is TRBD1 or TRBD2 (5 bases each). Trimming removed 3 bases at V and 1 base at J, with 9 bases between. The germline gives CDR1 SEHNR, CDR2 FQNEAQ (reference sequence). The CDR3 length is 14 residues. CDR3 DNA sequence: TGTGCCAGCAGCTTTCCCGGGGCCCAAGAGACCCAGTACTTC. Its translation: CASSFPGAQETQYF.

This chain joins TRBV7-8 and TRBJ2-1; TRBD2 matches 9 bases. Germline CDR1 reads SGHVS; CDR2 reads FQNEAQ. This CDR3 is 19 amino acids long. The V segment lost 3 bases and the J segment 4 bases; nucleotides outside the gene matches: 16. The CDR3 DNA sequence: TGTGCCAGCAGCTTGGGGACTAGCTCCTCGGTCGGGCCTTACAATGAGCAGTTCTTC. It is translated as CASSLGTSSSVGPYNEQFF.

V gene TRBV5-1 combines with J gene TRBJ2-2; TRBD2 aligns across 11 bases. V was pared by 0 bases and J by 1 base, with 2 bases of the junction left unmatched. The CDR3 is made up of 17 amino acids. Germline CDR1 is SGHRS and CDR2 is YFSETQ. CDR3 amino acids: CASSLGLAGQNTGELFF. The CDR3 coding sequence is TGCGCCAGCAGCTTGGGACTAGCGGGACAGAACACCGGGGAGCTGTTTTTT. The complete variable domain, with remaining parts taken from reference TRBV5-1 and TRBJ2-2, reads KAGVTQTPRYLIKTRGQQVTLSCSPISGHRSVSWYQQTPGQGLQFLFEYFSETQRNKGNFPGRFSGRQFSNSRSEMNVSTLELGDSALYLCASSLGLAGQNTGELFFGEGSRLTVL.

This chain uses TRBV9 with TRBJ2-7, with a weak D call TRBD1 (5 bases). The V end was cut by 4 bases, the J end by 2 bases, with 13 bases between. Germline loops: CDR1 SGDLS, CDR2 YYNGEE. The CDR3 runs 14 residues. The CDR3 loop reads CASSRRQSTYEQYF. The CDR3 region has the DNA TGTGCCAGCAGCAGACGACAGTCGACCTACGAGCAGTACTTC.

The genes are TRBV25-1 and TRBJ2-7; D uncertain. Germline CDR1 and CDR2: MGHDK and SYGVNS. The germline V and J ends were trimmed by 3 bases and 3 bases, with 3 bases remaining between them. CDR3 size: 11 residues. CDR3: CASSDRYEQYF. CDR3 coding DNA: TGTGCCAGCAGTGACCGCTACGAGCAGTACTTC.

V is TRBV28 and J is TRBJ1-5; weak D call: TRBD1 (6 bases). The length of the CDR3 is 16 residues. CDR1 MDHEN and CDR2 SYDVKM come from the germline V gene. The V and J ends lost 6 bases and 4 bases respectively, with 19 bases between them. CDR3 amino acids: CASSRSSGATNQPQHF. The CDR3 DNA is TGTGCCAGCAGCCGATCCTCAGGGGCGACGAATCAGCCCCAGCATTTT.

The chain is built from TRBV11-3 and TRBJ2-6, with TRBD1 matching over 8 bases. The junction had 4 bases not matched to a gene; V was cut back by 4 bases and J by 2 bases. Germline CDR1 SGHNT, CDR2 YENEEA. The CDR3 is 16 residues long. This CDR3 is CASSSRTGTGANVLTF. The CDR3 DNA reads as TGTGCCAGCAGCTCGAGGACAGGGACTGGGGCCAACGTCCTGACTTTC.

The J gene is TRBJ2-1, the V gene TRBV7-9, with TRBD2 matching 10 bases. The V segment lost 5 bases and the J segment 6 bases; nucleotides outside the gene matches: 7. CDR3 length: 15 residues. Germline V gene lookup returns CDR1 SEHNR and CDR2 FQNEAQ (reference sequence). In nucleotides, the CDR3 is TGTGCCAGCAGCGTCCTAGCGGGAGTTAGCAATGAGCAGTTCTTC. The encoded protein is CASSVLAGVSNEQFF. The whole variable domain, filled in from reference TRBV7-9 and TRBJ2-1, reads DTGVSQNPRHKITKRGQNVTFRCDPISEHNRLYWYRQTLGQGPEFLTYFQNEAQLEKSRLLSDRFSAERPKGSFSTLEIQRTEQGDSAMYLCASSVLAGVSNEQFFGPGTRLTVL.

The gene calls are TRBV30 and TRBJ1-1; a possible D gene is TRBD1 (5 bases). Trimming removed 7 bases at V and 4 bases at J, with 16 bases between. CDR1 and CDR2 from the germline V gene are GTSNPN and SVGIG (reference sequence). The CDR3 contains 13 residues. In DNA, the CDR3 is TGTGCCTCAAGGCCGGGACCCCTCACTGAAGCTTTCTTT. It translates to CASRPGPLTEAFF.

The chain carries TRBV7-9 and TRBJ1-4, with 8 positions matching TRBD1. This CDR3 has 16 amino acids. V dropped 3 bases and J dropped 7; count of bases not matched to a gene: 10. CDR1 is SEHNR and CDR2 is FQNEAQ in the germline V gene (reference sequence). CDR3 sequence (DNA): TGTGCCAGCAGCTTGGACAGGGCTACTACCGGTGAAAAACTGTTTTTT. Protein: CASSLDRATTGEKLFF. The full variable domain, completed using reference TRBV7-9 and TRBJ1-4, is DTGVSQNPRHKITKRGQNVTFRCDPISEHNRLYWYRQTLGQGPEFLTYFQNEAQLEKSRLLSDRFSAERPKGSFSTLEIQRTEQGDSAMYLCASSLDRATTGEKLFFGSGTQLSVL.

This chain joins TRBV6-4 and TRBJ2-6, with TRBD1 as a possible D gene (7 bases). V gave up 7 bases and J gave up 3 bases, with 10 bases separating them. Germline CDR1 reads MRHNA; CDR2 reads SNTAGT. The CDR3 has 14 amino acids. The CDR3 is CASTQGGGANVLTF. The CDR3 bases are TGTGCCAGCACCCAGGGGGGTGGGGCCAACGTCCTGACTTTC.

V is TRBV5-1 and J is TRBJ2-7, with TRBD1 matching over 8 bases. Germline V gene data show CDR1 as SGHRS and CDR2 as YFSETQ. J gave up 6 bases and V 0 bases, and 5 bases lay outside the gene matches. This CDR3 comprises 14 residues. The CDR3 DNA reads as TGCGCCAGCAGCTTGGGACAGGGGTTCAGCGAGCAGTACTTC. It encodes CASSLGQGFSEQYF.

V is TRBV7-2 and J is TRBJ2-1, with TRBD2 matching 16 bases. CDR3 length: 17 amino acids. The trim removed 5 bases at V and 4 bases at J, leaving 5 bases unmatched. From germline, CDR1 is SGHTA and CDR2 FQGNSA. The CDR3 protein is CASSSGTSGGGYNEQFF. The CDR3 coding sequence is TGTGCCAGCAGCAGCGGGACTAGCGGGGGGGGATACAATGAGCAGTTCTTC.

This sequence joins TRBV7-2 and TRBJ1-3; TRBD1 agrees at 7 bases. The CDR3 loop spans 15 amino acids. The J segment lost 5 bases and the V segment lost 5 bases, leaving 9 bases of the junction unmatched. Germline loops: CDR1 SGHTA, CDR2 FQGNSA. The CDR3 loop is CASSPTTGSRNTIYF. The CDR3 nucleotides read TGTGCCAGCAGCCCTACGACAGGGTCTAGAAACACCATATATTTT.

This clone has just one count. This chain links TRBV7-2 with TRBJ2-7, with D tentatively TRBD1 (5 bases). V lost 4 bases and J lost 2, with 12 bases in between. Per germline, CDR1 SGHTA and CDR2 FQGNSA. This CDR3 comprises 14 residues. The DNA for the CDR3 is TGTGCCAGCAGCTCCCGGACACCGCCCTACGAGCAGTACTTC. It yields the protein CASSSRTPPYEQYF.

The rearrangement links TRBV6-1 to TRBJ1-5; TRBD1 might be the D (6 bases). This CDR3 is 14 amino acids long. Germline CDR1 MNHNS, CDR2 SASEGT. Trimming removed 8 bases from V and 0 bases from J, with 11 bases in between. Here the CDR3 DNA reads TGTGCCAGCGGGACAACTTATAGCAATCAGCCCCAGCATTTT. Protein product: CASGTTYSNQPQHF.

The gene calls are TRBV28 and TRBJ2-7; D perhaps matches TRBD2 (6 bases). Germline V gives CDR1 MDHEN, CDR2 SYDVKM. This CDR3 region has 14 residues. With 5 bases removed from V and 3 bases from J, the gap between germline ends came to 14 bases. CDR3 nucleotide sequence: TGTGCCAGCAGTGTAGGGAGGATCTACTACGAGCAGTACTTC. Translation: CASSVGRIYYEQYF.

The CDR3 nucleotides are TGTGCCATCAGTGAAGATAGCGGGACGTACGAGCAGTACTTC. This gives the protein CAISEDSGTYEQYF. This sequence joins TRBV10-3 and TRBJ2-7; 8 nucleotides line up with TRBD2. V lost 3 bases, J lost 4 bases, and 5 bases stayed unmatched. This CDR3 is built from 14 residues. Germline V gives CDR1 ENHRY, CDR2 SYGVKD.